The 15 T cell receptor beta chains in this list originate from one sample, sequenced in a study of cytomegalovirus exposure and HLA in healthy donors. Amplification used 60 Vbeta primers and 13 Jbeta primers. Profiled with immunoSEQ multiplex PCR; TCRdb holds only in-frame clones, not every one. This sample has 85,000 to 130,000 clones, with roughly 88% found just once. Sequenced material: PBMCs. The receptors derive from a young woman in good health and CMV-seronegative.

The sample holds one count of this clone. This chain connects TRBV4-3 to TRBJ1-2, with 9 bases matching TRBD1. CDR1 and CDR2 from the germline V gene are LGHNA and YSLEER. The trim removed 1 base at V and 3 bases at J, leaving 6 bases unmatched. The CDR3 spans 16 residues. The CDR3 DNA is TGCGCCAGCAGCCAAGGGGACAGGGAGGCCTACTATGGCTACACCTTC. Translation: CASSQGDREAYYGYTF.

The chain couples TRBV18 to TRBJ2-5, with 14 positions matching TRBD2. Per the germline V gene, CDR1 is KGHSH and CDR2 is LQKENI. CDR3 length: 16 residues. The junction had 5 bases not matched to a gene; V was cut back by 3 bases and J by 5 bases. The CDR3: CASSPSGLAGEETQYF. CDR3 bases: TGTGCCAGCTCACCCTCGGGACTAGCGGGGGAGGAGACCCAGTACTTC.

This chain uses TRBV14 with TRBJ1-2; 9 positions agree with TRBD1. V dropped 0 bases and J dropped 4; count of bases not matched to a gene: 12. The CDR3 is made up of 18 amino acids. Germline V gene lookup returns CDR1 SGHDN and CDR2 FVKESK. The CDR3 protein is CASSQDPLNRGLSYGYTF. The CDR3 DNA reads TGTGCCAGCAGCCAAGACCCCCTCAACAGGGGGCTCTCCTATGGCTACACCTTC.

Comment on this clone: The junction departs from the called germline gene at one end, perhaps through a read error. The J gene is TRBJ2-5, the V gene TRBV7-7, with D hard to call. The germline gives CDR1 SSHAT, CDR2 FNYEAQ (reference sequence). The CDR3 has 15 residues. The CDR3, as DNA: TGTGCTAGCAGCTTAGCTCGAGGATTTTGGGAGACCCAGTACTTC. This codes for CASSLARGFWETQYF.

The rearrangement links TRBV6-6 to TRBJ2-7; D might be TRBD1 (6 bases). The V gene lost 5 bases and the J gene lost 0 bases, with 14 bases spanning the gap. The CDR3 is 15 amino acids. The germline gives CDR1 MNHNY, CDR2 SVGAGI (reference sequence). CDR3 DNA sequence: TGTGCCAGCAGTCCTCCGGGACAAAGCTCCTACGAGCAGTACTTC. Its translation: CASSPPGQSSYEQYF.

In its sample, this clone was seen once. V gene TRBV19 combines with J gene TRBJ2-6; maybe TRBD1 (5 bases). CDR1 and CDR2 (germline): LNHDA, SQIVND (reference sequence). V was shortened by 11 bases and J by 0 bases, with 14 bases between the two germline ends. The CDR3 runs 15 residues. The CDR3 nucleotides read TGTGCCTCCAGGGAAGGGGACTCTGGGGCCAACGTCCTGACTTTC. Encoded protein: CASREGDSGANVLTF.

The chain has TRBV5-1 and TRBJ1-6; D is uncertain. The CDR3 is made up of 15 amino acids. V was shortened by 1 base and J by 2 bases, with 7 bases between the two germline ends. Germline V gene lookup returns CDR1 SGHRS and CDR2 YFSETQ. As DNA, the CDR3 is TGCGCCAGCAGCTTGTATAGCCCCTATAATTCACCCCTCCACTTT. Protein: CASSLYSPYNSPLHF.

The rearrangement links TRBV7-9 to TRBJ2-1; D not resolved. V shed 5 bases and J shed 6 bases, with 11 bases lying between them. This CDR3 spans 13 amino acids. In germline, CDR1 is SEHNR, CDR2 FQNEAQ (reference sequence). CDR3 in DNA: TGTGCCAGCAGCGGGCAACTCATCAATGAGCAGTTCTTC. Translating it yields CASSGQLINEQFF.

The chain combines TRBV9 with TRBJ2-1, with 10 bases matching TRBD2. This CDR3 is 16 amino acids long. With V trimmed by 3 bases and J by 4 bases, 7 bases remained unmatched. Per germline, CDR1 SGDLS and CDR2 YYNGEE. The DNA of the CDR3 is TGTGCCAGCAGCGCCGGAGAACTAGCGGGGTACAATGAGCAGTTCTTC. It translates to CASSAGELAGYNEQFF.

The rearrangement links TRBV19 to TRBJ2-5; 10 nucleotides agree with TRBD1. The CDR3 extends over 14 amino acids. The germline V gene has CDR1 LNHDA and CDR2 SQIVND (reference sequence). Unmatched junction bases numbered 2, after V lost 3 bases and J lost 4 bases. The CDR3 protein is CASSIRDRGETQYF. Here the CDR3 DNA reads TGTGCCAGTAGTATCCGGGACAGGGGAGAGACCCAGTACTTC.

The chain is built from TRBV19 and TRBJ1-5, with TRBD1 matching 10 bases. The CDR3 sequence is 15 residues long. The trim removed 5 bases at V and 4 bases at J, leaving 5 bases unmatched. Germline V CDR1 and CDR2: LNHDA, SQIVND (reference sequence). The CDR3 loop reads CASSGRGQGNQPQHF. In DNA form, the CDR3 reads TGTGCCAGTAGTGGGCGGGGACAGGGGAATCAGCCCCAGCATTTT.

This chain uses TRBV19 with TRBJ2-7; 14 bases agree with TRBD2. J gave up 3 bases and V 6 bases, and 10 bases lay outside the gene matches. Germline V gene sequence: CDR1 LNHDA, CDR2 SQIVND (reference sequence). The CDR3 has 17 residues. The CDR3 bases are TGTGCCAGTAGCCCGGGACTAGCGGGAGCTGCGATCTACGAGCAGTACTTC. Translated, it gives CASSPGLAGAAIYEQYF.

The rearrangement joins TRBV25-1 to TRBJ1-1; D remains ambiguous. CDR1 is MGHDK, CDR2 SYGVNS, per germline. This CDR3 has 15 amino acids. V lost 0 bases, J lost 4 bases, and 12 bases lay in between. The DNA for the CDR3 is TGTGCCAGCAGTGAATATCGGGGATCGGGCACTGAAGCTTTCTTT. As protein: CASSEYRGSGTEAFF.

The chain links TRBV7-9 to TRBJ2-4, with 13 bases matching TRBD2. Trimming took 5 bases from V and 1 from J; bases not matched to a gene: 8. The CDR3 consists of 18 residues. The germline V gene encodes CDR1 SEHNR and CDR2 FQNEAQ (reference sequence). In nucleotides, the CDR3 is TGTGCCAGCAGCCGACTAGCGGGAGGAGGTTCGGCCAAAAACATTCAGTACTTC. This codes for CASSRLAGGGSAKNIQYF.

V usage is TRBV2 and J usage is TRBJ2-3; 7 positions agree with TRBD1. The V gene end was trimmed by 2 bases and the J gene end by 0 bases; junction bases not matched to a gene: 11. The CDR3 loop spans 18 amino acids. Germline assignment: CDR1 SNHLY and CDR2 FYNNEI. DNA of the CDR3: TGTGCCAGCAGTGAACCAATTCTACCGGGACAGAGCACAGATACGCAGTATTTT. It yields the protein CASSEPILPGQSTDTQYF.